This record looks at one T cell receptor (beta chain) sequence and its context. The antigen is undetermined. The data originate from a study of T cells in Graves' hyperthyroidism and ophthalmopathy. At the level of the study: Specimen type is peripheral blood, collected at initial diagnosis prior to any treatment. Points from the study as a whole: The model's output predicted ophthalmopathy at a median of 6.5 months prior to onset. A 13 V-J signature model discriminated ophthalmopathy versus stable hyperthyroidism.

Each ophthalmopathy patient scored at least 3 on the Clinical Activity Score and at least 4 on NOSPECS grade, with duration under 3 months. Regions amplified from RNA transcripts were the TCR beta CDR3 regions. The HTBI primer set served for first-round RT-PCR of the TCR CDR3. TCRdb fed the multiplex PCR reads into MiXCR, producing one record per CDR3 protein. The sample comprises hundreds of thousands of distinct CDR3 sequences, 13% to 15% of which are singletons, and approximately 12% rests with the top ten. Germline CDR1 is SGHVS and CDR2 is FNYEAQ. The CDR3 runs 18 residues. V shed 1 base and J 6 bases; nucleotides not matched to a gene: 14.

The genes are TRBV7-6 and TRBJ2-5; TRBD2 matches 10 bases. This receptor was identified in a woman in her forties or fifties with Graves' ophthalmopathy. Sequencing was done on a sample of blood. The CDR3 nucleotides read TGTGCCAGCAGCTTAGAGACTAGCGGGCTCAGTACGGGGAAGACCCAGTACTTC. This codes for CASSLETSGLSTGKTQYF.